This entry is about one T cell receptor beta chain. The data are from a study of OX40 agonist ivuxolimab in advanced cancers. V shed 4 bases, J shed 6 bases, and the junction held 10 bases outside the gene matches. The germline V gene has CDR1 LGHNA and CDR2 YNFKEQ. This CDR3 has 15 amino acids. Only in-frame clones appear in the TCRdb table, and some are missing; sequencing was by immunoSEQ multiplex PCR. The repertoire has 90,000 to 100,000 clones, 85% to 90% of them found once; the top ten carry just over 0.15%. This TCR came from an adult with an advanced solid tumor such as melanoma, head and neck, liver or kidney cancer. The chain combines TRBV4-2 with TRBJ2-7; 9 nucleotides match TRBD2. The source material was CD4+ or CD8+ T cells sorted from blood, sampled in a trial of the OX40 agonist ivuxolimab. The CDR3 reads CASSPGGGAPSEQYF. DNA of the CDR3: TGTGCCAGCAGCCCCGGCGGGGGGGCCCCCTCCGAGCAGTACTTC.